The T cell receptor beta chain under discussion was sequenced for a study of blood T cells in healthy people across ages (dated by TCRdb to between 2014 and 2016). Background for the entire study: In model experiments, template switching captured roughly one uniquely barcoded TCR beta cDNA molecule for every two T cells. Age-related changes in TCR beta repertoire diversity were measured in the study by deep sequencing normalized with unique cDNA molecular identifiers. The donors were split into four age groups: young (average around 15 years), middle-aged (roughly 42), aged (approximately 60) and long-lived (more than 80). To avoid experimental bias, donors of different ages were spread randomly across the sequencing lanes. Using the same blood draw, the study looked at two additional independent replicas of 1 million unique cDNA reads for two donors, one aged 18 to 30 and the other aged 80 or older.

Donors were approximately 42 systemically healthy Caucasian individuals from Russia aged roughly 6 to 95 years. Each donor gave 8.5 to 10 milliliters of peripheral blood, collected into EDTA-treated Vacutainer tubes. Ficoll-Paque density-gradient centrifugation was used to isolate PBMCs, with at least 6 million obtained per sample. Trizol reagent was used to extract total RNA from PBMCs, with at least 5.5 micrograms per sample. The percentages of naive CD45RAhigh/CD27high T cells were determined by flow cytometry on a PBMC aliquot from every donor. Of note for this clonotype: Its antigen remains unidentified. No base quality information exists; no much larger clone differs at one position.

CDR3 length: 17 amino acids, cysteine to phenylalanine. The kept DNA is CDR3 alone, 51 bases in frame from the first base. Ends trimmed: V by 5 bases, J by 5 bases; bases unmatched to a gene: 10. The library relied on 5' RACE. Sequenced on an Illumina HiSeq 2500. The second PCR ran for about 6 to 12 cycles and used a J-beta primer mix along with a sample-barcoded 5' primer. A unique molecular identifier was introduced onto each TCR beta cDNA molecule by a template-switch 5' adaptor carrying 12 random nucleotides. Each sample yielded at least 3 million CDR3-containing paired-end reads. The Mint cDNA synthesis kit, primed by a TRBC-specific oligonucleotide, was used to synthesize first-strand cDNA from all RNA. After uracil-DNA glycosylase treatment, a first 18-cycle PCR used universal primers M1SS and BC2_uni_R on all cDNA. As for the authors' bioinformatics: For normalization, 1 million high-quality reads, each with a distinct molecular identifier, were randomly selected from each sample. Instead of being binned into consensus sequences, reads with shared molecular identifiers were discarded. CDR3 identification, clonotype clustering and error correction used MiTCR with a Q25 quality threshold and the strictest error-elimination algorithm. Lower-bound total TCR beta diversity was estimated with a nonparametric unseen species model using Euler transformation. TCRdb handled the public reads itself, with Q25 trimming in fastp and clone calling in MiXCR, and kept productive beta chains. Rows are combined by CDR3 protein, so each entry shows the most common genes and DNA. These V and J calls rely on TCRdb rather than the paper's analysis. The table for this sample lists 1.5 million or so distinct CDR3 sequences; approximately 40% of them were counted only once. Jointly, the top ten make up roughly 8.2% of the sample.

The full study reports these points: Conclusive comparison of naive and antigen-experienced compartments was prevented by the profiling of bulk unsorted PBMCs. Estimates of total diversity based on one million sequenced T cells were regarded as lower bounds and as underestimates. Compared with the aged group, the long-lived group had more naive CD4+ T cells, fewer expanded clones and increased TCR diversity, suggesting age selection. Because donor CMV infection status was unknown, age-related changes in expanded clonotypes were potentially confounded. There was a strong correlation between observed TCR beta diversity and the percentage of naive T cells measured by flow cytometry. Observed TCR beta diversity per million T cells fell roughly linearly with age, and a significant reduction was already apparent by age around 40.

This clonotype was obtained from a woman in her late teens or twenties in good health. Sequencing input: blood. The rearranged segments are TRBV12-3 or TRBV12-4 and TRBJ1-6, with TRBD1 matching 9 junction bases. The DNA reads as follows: TGTGCCAGCAGTCCAATTACCGGGACAGGGAATAATTCACCCCTCCACTTT. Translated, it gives CASSPITGTGNNSPLHF.